Each of the 18 T cell receptor delta chains below was sequenced from the same sample in a study of delta chains in infants with herpesvirus infections. Reverse transcription of PBMC RNA used primers specific for the gamma and delta chains. TCRdb fed the RT-PCR reads into CATT to redo clone calling. The table records approximately 2,500 delta-chain clones, about 40% of them present only once. The input for sequencing was peripheral blood, taken at time point 4 of longitudinal follow-up. The receptors derive from a human donor who was a Ugandan infant, either HIV-exposed or HIV-unexposed (not recorded which).

This clone occurred a few times. The chain recombines TRDV1 with TRDJ1, with 8 bases matching TRDD3. From germline, CDR1 is TSWWSYY and CDR2 QGS. This CDR3 spans 18 amino acids. V dropped 3 bases and J dropped 0; count of bases not matched to a gene: 12. The CDR3 spells CALGDHGGSGPYTDKLIF. In DNA, the CDR3 is TGTGCTCTTGGGGACCATGGGGGATCAGGGCCCTACACCGATAAACTCATCTTT.

This chain joins TRDV2 and TRDJ1; 11 bases match TRDD3. The trim removed 1 base at V and 5 bases at J, leaving 23 bases unmatched. The CDR3 covers 21 residues. Germline loops: CDR1 GEAIGNYY, CDR2 EKD. The CDR3, as DNA: TGTGCCTGTGACACTCTTTCTCCTCGGGAGTCCCTGGGGGATACAAAGGATAAACTCATCTTT. It yields the protein CACDTLSPRESLGDTKDKLIF.

This chain's CDR3 is CALGVVHTLLYWGPDKLIF. The CDR3 DNA reads TGTGCTCTTGGGGTCGTGCATACCCTTTTGTACTGGGGACCCGATAAACTCATCTTT. This chain links TRDV1 with TRDJ1; TRDD3 matches 7 bases. V dropped 4 bases and J dropped 3; count of bases not matched to a gene: 20. The germline CDR1 and CDR2 sequences are TSWWSYY and QGS. This CDR3 spans 19 amino acids.

By proportion, this clone is medium-sized. J is TRDJ1 and V is TRDV2; 10 bases align to TRDD3. J lost 0 bases, V lost 3 bases, and 15 bases had no gene match. There are 19 residues in the CDR3. Germline CDR1 is GEAIGNYY and CDR2 is EKD. The CDR3, as DNA: TGTGCCTGTGACCCCGTTACTGGGGGATCCCGGGAAAACACCGATAAACTCATCTTT. Translating gives CACDPVTGGSRENTDKLIF.

Details on this clone: This may be a read error: a much more frequent sequence differs by one nucleotide. The J gene is TRDJ1, the V gene TRDV1; 9 positions agree with TRDD3. Germline CDR1 and CDR2: TSWWSYY and QGS. The CDR3 length is 15 residues. J was trimmed by 10 bases and V by 1 base; bases with no gene match: 10. CDR3 amino acids: CALGEPPTGGDRLIF. CDR3 in DNA: TGTGCTCTTGGGGAACCTCCGACTGGGGGAGATCGACTCATCTTT.

This clone showed up just a few times. A read error may be the cause here, since a much bigger clone is one base away. CDR3 protein: CACDTVLGDNSWDTRQMFF. The CDR3 DNA is TGTGCCTGTGACACCGTACTGGGGGATAACTCCTGGGACACCCGACAGATGTTTTTC. V and J are TRDV2 and TRDJ3; 11 bases fit TRDD3. The trim removed 0 bases at V and 0 bases at J, leaving 3 bases unmatched. Germline values: CDR1 GEAIGNYY, CDR2 EKD. The CDR3 has 19 residues.

There are a few counts of this clone. This rearrangement joins TRDV2 to TRDJ1; 8 nucleotides line up with TRDD3. V lost 3 bases and J lost 0; bases outside the gene matches: 26. Germline V lookup: CDR1 GEAIGNYY, CDR2 EKD. The CDR3 is 22 residues long. The CDR3 DNA follows: TGTGCCTGTGACCCCGTCCACCCGGGGACAATACTGGGGGGTCCGTACACCGATAAACTCATCTTT. It yields the protein CACDPVHPGTILGGPYTDKLIF.

This clone has just a few counts. The V gene is TRDV2, the J gene TRDJ3; TRDD3 matches 8 bases. CDR1 GEAIGNYY and CDR2 EKD come from the germline V gene. The CDR3 length is 21 residues. V dropped 0 bases and J dropped 0; count of bases not matched to a gene: 12. The CDR3 loop is CACDTGDLLGASSWDTRQMFF. Here the CDR3 DNA reads TGTGCCTGTGACACCGGCGACTTACTGGGGGCGAGCTCCTGGGACACCCGACAGATGTTTTTC.

This clone was seen more than once but under ten times. The chain combines TRDV2 with TRDJ3; 9 bases agree with TRDD3. V gave up 0 bases and J gave up 0 bases; unmatched junction bases: 5. Germline V CDR1 and CDR2: GEAIGNYY, EKD. This CDR3 has 19 amino acids. Here the CDR3 reads CACDTVGDTSSWDTRQMFF. CDR3 nucleotides: TGTGCCTGTGACACCGTCGGGGATACGAGCTCCTGGGACACCCGACAGATGTTTTTC.

The rearrangement links TRDV1 to TRDJ1; TRDD3 agrees at 9 bases. The germline V gene encodes CDR1 TSWWSYY and CDR2 QGS. Germline trimming cut 3 bases from V and 5 bases from J; bases unmatched to any gene: 25. The CDR3 sequence is 21 residues long. The CDR3 coding sequence is TGTGCTCTTGGGGAGAAGCGATTCCTACCTCTGGGTGATCTGGGGGATGATAAACTCATCTTT. It translates to CALGEKRFLPLGDLGDDKLIF.

Remarks on this clone: The sample holds other DNA sequences that translate to the same CDR3. V and J are TRDV2 and TRDJ3; tentatively, D is TRDD3 (6 bases). The germline V and J ends were trimmed by 1 base and 0 bases, with 12 bases remaining between them. The germline V gene has CDR1 GEAIGNYY and CDR2 EKD. This CDR3 spans 18 amino acids. The CDR3 region has the DNA TGTGCCTGTGACACTGGGGGCGCCAGCTCCTGGGACACCCGACAGATGTTTTTC. It is translated as CACDTGGASSWDTRQMFF.

This clone has a handful of counts. V usage is TRDV1 and J usage is TRDJ1, with 8 bases aligning to TRDD3. From germline, CDR1 is TSWWSYY and CDR2 QGS. CDR3 length: 17 amino acids. V lost 1 base and J lost 1; bases outside the gene matches: 8. CDR3 DNA sequence: TGTGCTCTTGGGGAACCGGATGGTGGGGGATTCACCGATAAACTCATCTTT. Residues: CALGEPDGGGFTDKLIF.

The chain couples TRDV1 to TRDJ1; D gene unclear. Trimming shortened V by 1 base and J by 8 bases, and 29 bases separated the two germline ends. Germline values: CDR1 TSWWSYY, CDR2 QGS. CDR3 length: 19 amino acids. CDR3 sequence reads: CALGERRCWDPVGLTKLIF. The CDR3 DNA follows: TGTGCTCTTGGGGAACGGCGCTGTTGGGACCCGGTAGGACTAACGAAACTCATCTTT.

This clone qualifies as large. This chain connects TRDV2 to TRDJ3, with 9 bases that match TRDD3. CDR1 is GEAIGNYY, CDR2 EKD, per germline. The CDR3 runs 19 residues. The V segment lost 3 bases and the J segment 0 bases; nucleotides outside the gene matches: 8. The CDR3 DNA is TGTGCCTGTGACCTTACTGGGGGACCTCCCTCCTGGGACACCCGACAGATGTTTTTC. Encoded protein: CACDLTGGPPSWDTRQMFF.

With regard to this clone: A much larger clone is a single base away; this may be a read error. The rearrangement uses TRDV2 and TRDJ1; 8 positions match TRDD3. Germline V gives CDR1 GEAIGNYY, CDR2 EKD. V lost 4 bases and J lost 2; bases outside the gene matches: 11. The CDR3 has 16 amino acids. The CDR3 protein is CACERTGGLHTDKLIF. The CDR3 nucleotides read TGTGCCTGTGAACGTACTGGGGGGCTACATACCGATAAACTCATCTTT.

J is TRDJ1 and V is TRDV2, with unresolved D. V was shortened by 0 bases and J by 6 bases, with 13 bases between the two germline ends. Looked up from germline, CDR1 is GEAIGNYY and CDR2 is EKD. The length of the CDR3 is 14 residues. Written as DNA, the CDR3 is TGTGCCTGTGACACCGTCGGTAAGAATAATAAACTCATCTTT. This translates into CACDTVGKNNKLIF.

This clone is labeled large. The chain uses TRDV1 and TRDJ1; a weak D match, TRDD3 (5 bases). The length of the CDR3 is 21 residues. Germline V lookup: CDR1 TSWWSYY, CDR2 QGS. V lost 1 base, J lost 2 bases, and 29 bases lay in between. CDR3 loop: CALGERTIALSWAPRTDKLIF. CDR3 bases: TGTGCTCTTGGGGAACGTACGATAGCCTTGAGCTGGGCCCCGAGGACCGATAAACTCATCTTT.

This clone came up a few times. The chain combines TRDV1 with TRDJ1; 11 bases fit TRDD3. Germline CDR1 reads TSWWSYY; CDR2 reads QGS. CDR3 size: 23 residues. V lost 3 bases and J lost 0; bases outside the gene matches: 24. Here the CDR3 DNA reads TGTGCTCTTGGGGAGCCGCTTCCTACGTTTTCGGTACTGGGGGATAAAGACACCGATAAACTCATCTTT. Protein: CALGEPLPTFSVLGDKDTDKLIF.